Listed below are T cell receptor beta chains from one sample, sequenced in a study of metastatic and nonmetastatic thyroid tumors. TCRdb re-called clones from the PCR reads using MiXCR. The sample contains 35,000 to 50,000 clones, approximately 4.1% of which appear only once. Sequenced input: blood. These receptors originate from a female donor with papillary thyroid cancer or a benign thyroid nodule (not recorded which). Some clones in this sample may be carry-over from other donors' samples. Each CDR3 is given with its conserved first and last residue.

TRBV11-2 CASSLGAGTFTDAQYF
TRBV18 CASSPLARVETQYF
TRBV4-1 CASSQGPLAGGKTGELFF
TRBV6-5 CASSYSGPYTEAFF
TRBV6-1 CASNAQAYGYTF
TRBV19 CASSIGLAGGLVTQYF
TRBV6-2/TRBV6-3 CASSILAGGISEQYF
TRBV5-1 CASSSGTSGMETQYF
TRBV6-9 CASGSSYEQYF
TRBV2 CASIYDRKVGNTIYF
TRBV7-9 CASHQQGSTDTQYF
TRBV11-1 CASSWDPPDTQYF
TRBV12-3/TRBV12-4 CASSLETSGGNEQFF
TRBV6-1 CASSSPGAPEDTQYF
TRBV27 CASSSPLFSEVCYNEQFF
TRBV27 CASKDINTGELFF
TRBV2 CASSLGGTDTQYF
TRBV20-1 CSARRQGLNTEAFF
TRBV7-8 CASSLDNWGNTEAFF
TRBV5-5 CASSSGQGDQPQHF
TRBV9 CASSSSPGSADTQYF
TRBV6-1 CASRRTDSVSHEQYF
TRBV28 CASRDTASYEQYF
TRBV7-8 CASSLNYQDRGGQFF
TRBV11-3 CASSLETYEQYF
TRBV2 CASITRLAVEQYF
TRBV20-1 CSASSRGRGYGYTF
TRBV19 CASSIGTAGQGETQYF
TRBV6-2/TRBV6-3 CASSPGWEGPFYNEQFF
TRBV14 CASSQLEGASSTDTQYF